A selection of T cell receptor beta chains follows, all from one sample in a study of identifying expanded T cells in peripheral blood. Clones were sequenced by immunoSEQ multiplex PCR, and TCRdb holds only the in-frame ones, with some missing. The sample holds 91,000 or so clones, 88% seen once. Source material: blood. The receptors stem from a person aged 18 to 75 in good health. Both conserved end residues are part of each CDR3. A D gene is named only where the DNA matches it firmly. Clone size is stated in some rows and not others, as once, few, many or a class when expanded.

D gene,clone size,J gene,V gene,CDR3 protein,CDR3 DNA
TRBD1,NA,TRBJ1-3,TRBV18,CASSPLQGAGNTIYF,TGTGCCAGCTCACCACTGCAGGGGGCAGGAAACACCATATATTTT
NA,NA,TRBJ1-5,TRBV6-5,CASSYSAGSTQPQHF,TGTGCCAGCAGTTACTCGGCAGGGTCTACCCAGCCCCAGCATTTT
TRBD2,NA,TRBJ2-1,TRBV6-5,CASSRGTSGNEQFF,TGTGCCAGCAGTCGCGGGACTAGCGGAAATGAGCAGTTCTTC
TRBD1,NA,TRBJ1-1,TRBV28,CASSLTGGATEAFF,TGTGCCAGCAGTTTGACAGGGGGCGCCACTGAAGCTTTCTTT
TRBD1,NA,TRBJ2-7,TRBV19,CASKPGQGSYEQYF,TGTGCCAGTAAACCGGGACAGGGGTCCTACGAGCAGTACTTC
TRBD1,NA,TRBJ2-7,TRBV5-1,CASSLEQGTPYEQYF,TGCGCCAGCAGCTTGGAACAGGGGACACCATACGAGCAGTACTTC
NA,NA,TRBJ2-5,TRBV30,CACLQVETQYF,TGTGCCTGCTTACAGGTGGAGACCCAGTACTTC
TRBD1,NA,TRBJ2-3,TRBV6-5,CASSYSTGTDTQYF,TGTGCCAGCAGTTACTCGACAGGGACAGATACGCAGTATTTT
NA,NA,TRBJ1-2,TRBV4-1,CASSQGAARAHYGYTF,TGCGCCAGCAGCCAAGGGGCCGCCAGGGCCCACTATGGCTACACCTTC
TRBD2,once,TRBJ2-1,TRBV7-9,CASSLSLAGGRNNEQFF,TGTGCCAGCAGCTTATCCTTAGCGGGAGGTCGGAACAATGAGCAGTTCTTC
NA,NA,TRBJ1-1,TRBV5-1,CASSLGQMNTEAFF,TGCGCCAGCAGCTTGGGGCAGATGAACACTGAAGCTTTCTTT
TRBD2,NA,TRBJ2-3,TRBV28,CASSLTTREYAQYF,TGTGCCAGCAGTTTGACGACGCGGGAGTACGCGCAGTATTTT
TRBD1,NA,TRBJ2-5,TRBV29-1,CSAHRGPETQYF,TGCAGCGCACACAGGGGGCCAGAGACCCAGTACTTC
NA,NA,TRBJ1-3,TRBV2,CASRAATSSGNTIYF,TGTGCCAGCAGAGCCGCTACAAGCTCTGGAAACACCATATATTTT
NA,NA,TRBJ2-3,TRBV6-4,CASSEGRGGTDTQYF,TGTGCCAGCAGTGAAGGCAGGGGGGGCACAGATACGCAGTATTTT
TRBD2,NA,TRBJ2-7,TRBV6-1,CATTTGGQGLYEQYF,TGTGCCACCACTACGGGGGGGCAGGGGCTCTACGAGCAGTACTTC
NA,once,TRBJ1-5,TRBV7-2,CASSLAQGMNQPQHF,TGTGCCAGCAGCTTAGCACAGGGTATGAATCAGCCCCAGCATTTT
NA,NA,TRBJ1-5,TRBV19,CASSTDTLNQPQHF,TGTGCCAGTAGTACAGACACACTCAATCAGCCCCAGCATTTT
NA,NA,TRBJ2-5,TRBV30,CAWSTREETQYF,TGTGCCTGGAGTACAAGGGAAGAGACCCAGTACTTC
TRBD1,NA,TRBJ2-5,TRBV6-1,CASSPDREETQYF,TGTGCCAGCAGCCCAGACAGGGAAGAGACCCAGTACTTC
TRBD1,NA,TRBJ1-5,TRBV6-1,CASSERQGTHNQPQHF,TGTGCCAGCAGTGAACGACAGGGGACACACAATCAGCCCCAGCATTTT
NA,NA,TRBJ1-2,TRBV2,CASRPGGVSGGGYTF,TGTGCCAGCAGGCCGGGAGGGGTGAGCGGGGGCGGCTACACCTTC
TRBD1,NA,TRBJ2-7,TRBV28,CASVVTGGDYEQYF,TGTGCCAGCGTAGTTACAGGGGGCGATTACGAGCAGTACTTC
TRBD1,NA,TRBJ1-4,TRBV28,CASSAGGSTNEKLFF,TGTGCCAGCAGTGCAGGGGGATCAACTAATGAAAAACTGTTTTTT
NA,NA,TRBJ2-1,TRBV5-6,CASSLGPGWNEQFF,TGTGCCAGCAGCCTCGGGCCGGGGTGGAATGAGCAGTTCTTC
NA,NA,TRBJ2-7,TRBV11-1,CASSLVGNWDSTEGEQYF,TGTGCCAGCAGCTTAGTCGGTAACTGGGACTCCACCGAGGGGGAGCAGTACTTC
TRBD2,NA,TRBJ2-7,TRBV7-9,CASSPYSGGDEQYF,TGTGCCAGCAGCCCCTATAGCGGGGGGGACGAGCAGTACTTC
TRBD2,NA,TRBJ2-4,TRBV5-5,CASSIGTSGDRLAKNIQYF,TGTGCCAGCAGCATTGGGACTAGCGGGGACCGACTAGCCAAAAACATTCAGTACTTC
NA,NA,TRBJ1-1,TRBV6-6,CASRVTGNQGTEAFF,TGTGCCAGCAGGGTCACAGGGAATCAGGGCACTGAAGCTTTCTTT
TRBD1,NA,TRBJ2-7,TRBV7-8,CASSLAGTDPEQYF,TGTGCCAGCAGCTTAGCCGGGACAGACCCCGAGCAGTACTTC
TRBD1,NA,TRBJ1-4,TRBV4-2,CASSQEEGAGNEKLFF,TGTGCCAGCAGCCAAGAGGAGGGGGCTGGTAATGAAAAACTGTTTTTT
TRBD2,NA,TRBJ2-1,TRBV19,CASSTSGVRDEQFF,TGTGCCAGTAGTACTAGCGGGGTGAGGGATGAGCAGTTCTTC
NA,few,TRBJ1-3,TRBV30,CAWRSAVLSGNTIYF,TGTGCCTGGAGAAGCGCAGTACTCTCTGGAAACACCATATATTTT
NA,NA,TRBJ1-2,TRBV19,CASSIQGYGYTF,TGTGCCAGTAGTATCCAGGGCTATGGCTACACCTTC
NA,NA,TRBJ2-7,TRBV4-2,CASSSTSPYEQYF,TGTGCCAGCAGCTCCACTAGCCCCTACGAGCAGTACTTC
NA,NA,TRBJ2-5,TRBV2,CASSVTGREAQYF,TGTGCCAGCAGTGTGACGGGTAGAGAGGCCCAGTACTTC
TRBD1,few,TRBJ2-3,TRBV19,CASSGGTGESPPYF,TGTGCCAGTAGTGGGGGGACAGGAGAATCCCCACCGTATTTT
TRBD1,NA,TRBJ2-2,TRBV4-1,CASSPPTGAGELFF,TGCGCCAGCAGCCCTCCGACAGGGGCCGGGGAGCTGTTTTTT
NA,NA,TRBJ2-1,TRBV4-1,CASSRQAGTYYNEQFF,TGCGCCAGCAGCCGGCAAGCTGGGACCTACTACAATGAGCAGTTCTTC
TRBD2,NA,TRBJ2-5,TRBV27,CASSLLAPMTSGETQYF,TGTGCCAGCAGTTTATTGGCCCCGATGACTAGCGGGGAGACCCAGTACTTC
NA,once,TRBJ2-7,TRBV7-9,CASSFDSYEQYF,TGTGCCAGCAGCTTTGACAGCTACGAGCAGTACTTC
NA,NA,TRBJ1-1,TRBV11-2,CASSPNTGSRTEAFF,TGTGCCAGCAGCCCAAACACAGGGTCCCGTACTGAAGCTTTCTTT
NA,once,TRBJ2-7,TRBV11-2,CASSLDTLTYEQYF,TGTGCCAGCAGCTTAGATACCTTAACCTACGAGCAGTACTTC
NA,NA,TRBJ1-1,TRBV7-9,CASSRTGGPEAFF,TGTGCCAGCAGCCGAACCGGAGGTCCTGAAGCTTTCTTT
NA,NA,TRBJ1-1,TRBV9,CASTPSGGANTNTEAFF,TGTGCCAGCACCCCCTCGGGGGGGGCCAACACGAACACTGAAGCTTTCTTT
TRBD1,NA,TRBJ1-3,TRBV7-2,CASSYRQGTGNTIYF,TGTGCCAGCAGCTATCGACAGGGCACTGGAAACACCATATATTTT
TRBD1,NA,TRBJ2-3,TRBV9,CASSPGQGTDTQYF,TGTGCCAGCAGCCCAGGACAGGGTACAGATACGCAGTATTTT
TRBD2,NA,TRBJ2-7,TRBV10-2,CASSNPGLAGDEQYF,TGCGCCAGCAGTAACCCGGGACTAGCGGGAGACGAGCAGTACTTC
TRBD2,NA,TRBJ2-7,TRBV7-9,CASSISGGAYEQYF,TGTGCCAGCAGCATTAGCGGGGGAGCCTACGAGCAGTACTTC
TRBD1,NA,TRBJ2-2,TRBV10-1,CASSEARTGGKSGELFF,TGCGCCAGCAGTGAGGCGAGGACAGGGGGCAAGTCCGGGGAGCTGTTTTTT
NA,NA,TRBJ2-5,TRBV10-3,CAISDPVKGQETQYF,TGTGCCATCAGTGACCCGGTAAAGGGGCAAGAGACCCAGTACTTC
TRBD1,NA,TRBJ2-1,TRBV2,CASIESETGGNEQFF,TGTGCCAGCATTGAATCTGAGACAGGGGGGAATGAGCAGTTCTTC
NA,NA,TRBJ2-3,TRBV10-3,CAISERAGTTDTQYF,TGTGCCATCAGTGAGAGGGCGGGAACCACAGATACGCAGTATTTT
NA,NA,TRBJ1-1,TRBV6-1,CASSEVFEAFF,TGTGCCAGCAGTGAGGTTTTTGAAGCTTTCTTT
TRBD1,NA,TRBJ1-2,TRBV6-5,CASSSDRGRGYGYTF,TGTGCCAGCAGTTCGGACAGGGGTAGAGGATATGGCTACACCTTC
TRBD1,NA,TRBJ1-1,TRBV18,CASSPLRDRGMVTEAFF,TGTGCCAGCTCACCACTACGGGACAGGGGAATGGTAACTGAAGCTTTCTTT
TRBD1,NA,TRBJ1-2,TRBV5-6,CASSLVGTGTYGYTF,TGTGCCAGCAGCTTGGTTGGGACAGGTACCTATGGCTACACCTTC
NA,NA,TRBJ2-4,TRBV5-1,CASSLVMAGENIQYF,TGCGCCAGCAGCTTGGTGATGGCCGGTGAAAACATTCAGTACTTC
TRBD1,NA,TRBJ1-4,TRBV15,CATSRPGQGISEKLFF,TGTGCCACCAGCAGACCGGGACAGGGGATCAGTGAAAAACTGTTTTTT